What follows are 7 T cell receptor beta chains derived from one specimen sequenced in a study of CD8 T cells in ankylosing spondylitis. Findings and limits, study-wide: Several highly homologous variants made up a TCR beta motif, and this motif appeared characteristic of ankylosing spondylitis blood.

Each CDR3 protein is one row after TCRdb ran MiXCR on the 5' RACE reads. This sample has 670,000 or so distinct CDR3 sequences; 15% to 20% occur once, and the top ten carry around 19%. No antigen is known for these receptors. Material for sequencing was blood, either unsorted or a sorted T cell fraction (not recorded which). Source of these receptors: a male donor with ankylosing spondylitis.

The rearrangement joins TRBV7-6 to TRBJ1-2, with TRBD1 matching 9 bases. The V segment lost 1 base and the J segment 7 bases; nucleotides outside the gene matches: 4. In germline, CDR1 is SGHVS, CDR2 FNYEAQ. The CDR3 length is 14 residues. Here the CDR3 DNA reads TGTGCCAGCAGCTTAGATAGGACAGGGGTTGGCTACACCTTC. Translation gives CASSLDRTGVGYTF.

The chain joins TRBV12-3 or TRBV12-4 to TRBJ2-5, with 7 positions matching TRBD2. J lost 3 bases, V lost 5 bases, and 12 bases had no gene match. The CDR3 runs to 16 residues. The CDR3 DNA sequence: TGTGCCAGCAGTCCCCCCGGAGCGGGAAAGGAAGAGACCCAGTACTTC. It encodes CASSPPGAGKEETQYF.

Only a few counts were recorded for this clonotype. V and J are TRBV27 and TRBJ2-7; D gene unclear. CDR1 is MNHEY and CDR2 is SMNVEV in the germline V gene (reference sequence). V was pared by 8 bases and J by 6 bases, with 14 bases between. This CDR3 comprises 12 residues. The CDR3 nucleotides read TGTGCCAGCGTGCCCGTTTTTGCCGAGCAGTACTTC. This codes for CASVPVFAEQYF.

This clonotype has a handful of counts. V gene TRBV5-6 combines with J gene TRBJ2-2; TRBD1 might be the D (5 bases). CDR1 and CDR2 (germline): SGHDT, YYEEEE. The CDR3 consists of 15 residues. V was cut by 2 bases and J by 0 bases, with 8 bases left in between. CDR3 nucleotides: TGTGCCAGCAGCTTAGGGGTTGCGAACACCGGGGAGCTGTTTTTT. This translates into CASSLGVANTGELFF.

This clonotype was found a few times. The chain couples TRBV27 to TRBJ1-2; 9 nucleotides line up with TRBD1. The germline CDR1 and CDR2 sequences are MNHEY and SMNVEV (reference sequence). V gave up 7 bases and J gave up 7 bases; unmatched junction bases: 7. The CDR3 runs to 13 residues. This CDR3 reads CASKTGTGFGYTF. For the CDR3, the DNA is TGTGCCAGCAAGACCGGGACAGGGTTTGGCTACACCTTC.

The J gene is TRBJ1-5, the V gene TRBV7-2; D perhaps matches TRBD1 (5 bases). The CDR3 has 16 residues. Trimming stripped 5 bases from V and 2 bases from J, with 16 bases between. Germline V CDR1 and CDR2: SGHTA, FQGNSA. The CDR3 DNA is TGTGCCAGCAGCCCCCCGGGGGGGTTGGGCAATCAGCCCCAGCATTTT. Protein product: CASSPPGGLGNQPQHF. Full variable domain (remainder filled in from reference TRBV7-2 and TRBJ1-5): GAGVSQSPSNKVTEKGKDVELRCDPISGHTALYWYRQSLGQGLEFLIYFQGNSAPDKSGLPSDRFSAERTGGSVSTLTIQRTQQEDSAVYLCASSPPGGLGNQPQHFGDGTRLSIL.

J is TRBJ2-2 and V is TRBV10-3; a weak D match, TRBD2 (6 bases). The CDR3 has 16 amino acids. V was trimmed by 3 bases and J by 5 bases, leaving 16 bases between them. Germline V gives CDR1 ENHRY, CDR2 SYGVKD. CDR3 sequence reads: CAISDAGGARTGELFF. The CDR3 region has the DNA TGTGCCATCAGTGATGCCGGCGGGGCCCGGACCGGGGAGCTGTTTTTT.